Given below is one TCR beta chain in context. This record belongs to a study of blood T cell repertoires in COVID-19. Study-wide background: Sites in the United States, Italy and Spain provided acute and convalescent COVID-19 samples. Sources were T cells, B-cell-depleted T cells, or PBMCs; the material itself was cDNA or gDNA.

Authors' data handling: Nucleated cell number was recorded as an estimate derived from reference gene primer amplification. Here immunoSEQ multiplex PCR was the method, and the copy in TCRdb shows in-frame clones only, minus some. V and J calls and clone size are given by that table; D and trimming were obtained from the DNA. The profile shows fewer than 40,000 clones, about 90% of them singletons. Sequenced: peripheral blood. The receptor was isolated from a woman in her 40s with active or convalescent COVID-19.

DNA for the CDR3: TGTGCCACGTACCGAGGGGGTCGGGAGACCCAGTACTTC. This encodes CATYRGGRETQYF. V and J are TRBV10-3 and TRBJ2-5; TRBD1 might be the D (6 bases). Germline-derived CDR1 and CDR2 are ENHRY and SYGVKD. The CDR3 covers 13 residues. V lost 10 bases and J lost 5, with 17 bases in between.